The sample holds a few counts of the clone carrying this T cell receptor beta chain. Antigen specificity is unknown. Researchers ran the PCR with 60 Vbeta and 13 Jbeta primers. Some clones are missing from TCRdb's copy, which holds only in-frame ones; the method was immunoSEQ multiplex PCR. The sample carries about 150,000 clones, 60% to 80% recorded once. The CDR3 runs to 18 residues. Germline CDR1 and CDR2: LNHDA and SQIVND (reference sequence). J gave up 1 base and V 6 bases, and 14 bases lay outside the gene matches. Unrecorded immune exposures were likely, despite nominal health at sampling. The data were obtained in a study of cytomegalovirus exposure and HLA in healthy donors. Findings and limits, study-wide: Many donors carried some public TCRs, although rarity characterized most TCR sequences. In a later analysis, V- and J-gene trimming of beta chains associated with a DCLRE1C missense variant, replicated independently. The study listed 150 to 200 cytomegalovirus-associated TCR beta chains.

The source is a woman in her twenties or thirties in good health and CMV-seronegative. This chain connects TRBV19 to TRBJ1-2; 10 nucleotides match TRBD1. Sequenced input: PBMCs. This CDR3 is CASSVAPGQGLLNYGYTF. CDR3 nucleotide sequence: TGTGCCAGTAGCGTTGCTCCGGGACAGGGGCTACTTAACTATGGCTACACCTTC.